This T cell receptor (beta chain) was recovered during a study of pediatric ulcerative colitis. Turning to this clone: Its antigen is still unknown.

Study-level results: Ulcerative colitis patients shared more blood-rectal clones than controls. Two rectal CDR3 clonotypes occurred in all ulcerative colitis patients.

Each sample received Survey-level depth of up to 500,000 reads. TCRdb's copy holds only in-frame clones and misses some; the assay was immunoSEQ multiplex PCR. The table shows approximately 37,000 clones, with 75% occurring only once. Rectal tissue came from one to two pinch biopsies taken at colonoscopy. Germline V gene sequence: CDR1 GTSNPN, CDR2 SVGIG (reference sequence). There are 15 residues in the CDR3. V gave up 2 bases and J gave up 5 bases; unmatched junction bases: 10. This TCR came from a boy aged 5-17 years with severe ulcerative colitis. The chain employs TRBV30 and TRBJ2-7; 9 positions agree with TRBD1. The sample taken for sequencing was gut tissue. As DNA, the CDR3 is TGTGCCTGGAGTCTAACAGGGGGCGCAGGCAACGAGCAGTACTTC. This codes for CAWSLTGGAGNEQYF.